This T cell receptor beta chain was recovered during a study of beta chain features in type 1 diabetes. Across the study: Age and gender were similar between patients and healthy donors, as were cell yields.

The table lists this clone with a few counts. The entirety of the isolated RNA underwent reverse transcription, so expressed TCRB transcripts were sequenced. Naive, central memory and regulatory T cell samples averaged approximately 3.8 million reads. Using immunoSEQ multiplex PCR, the repertoire was profiled, and TCRdb retains in-frame clones only, with some absent. The table lists about 330,000 clones, roughly 11% of them singletons, with 0.015% to 0.02% in the top ten. Looked up from germline, CDR1 is KGHSH and CDR2 is LQKENI. V lost 5 bases and J 4 bases, leaving 17 bases between the germline ends. This CDR3 has 16 residues.

V gene TRBV18 combines with J gene TRBJ2-2; D possibly corresponds to TRBD1 (6 bases). The sequence was obtained from a woman in her twenties or thirties in good health. What was sequenced was naive CD4+ T cells from blood. CDR3 loop: CASSSREDRPTGELFF. CDR3 nucleotide sequence: TGTGCCAGCTCATCACGTGAGGACAGACCCACCGGGGAGCTGTTTTTT.